This is a list of T cell receptor beta chains from one sample in a study of cytomegalovirus exposure and HLA in healthy donors. Profiled with immunoSEQ multiplex PCR; TCRdb holds only in-frame clones, not every one. Of approximately 77,000 clones detected, 75% to 80% appear once; the ten largest clones hold approximately 4.5%. Sample: PBMCs. The receptors originated from a man aged 40-50 years in good health and CMV-seronegative. CDR3s include the opening cysteine and the closing phenylalanine or tryptophan. A D gene is named only where the DNA matches it firmly. Clone size is not always given. Where it is, it says once, few, many or a class for expanded clones.

>TRBD1|TRBJ1-2|TRBV18|once
TGTGCCAGCTCATCGACAGGGTCCTATGGCTACACCTTC
CASSSTGSYGYTF
>.|TRBJ2-2|TRBV30|.
TGTGCCTGGAGTCCTAAATTCTGGGGGGAGCTGTTTTTT
CAWSPKFWGELFF
>TRBD1|TRBJ1-2|TRBV30|few
TGTGCCCATGGAGGGACAGGGGCTTATGGCTACACCTTC
CAHGGTGAYGYTF
>.|TRBJ2-1|TRBV5-8|.
TGTGCCAGCAGCTTGGGGGGCGGGACGGAGAATGAGCAGTTCTTC
CASSLGGGTENEQFF
>TRBD2|TRBJ2-7|TRBV30|.
TGTGCCTGGAGCAGACTAGCGGGGGAACTCTCCTACGAGCAGTACTTC
CAWSRLAGELSYEQYF
>TRBD1|TRBJ1-1|TRBV6-1|.
TGTGCCAGCAGGCTGAACAGGGGTAGAAACACTGAAGCTTTCTTT
CASRLNRGRNTEAFF
>TRBD1|TRBJ2-7|TRBV4-2|few
TGTGCCAGCAGCCCCGGACAGGGGGCTCGCGAGCAGTACTTC
CASSPGQGAREQYF
>.|TRBJ2-7|TRBV9|.
TGTGCCAGCAGCGTAGTGGCGGGGGCCGAGCAGTACTTC
CASSVVAGAEQYF
>TRBD2|TRBJ2-1|TRBV27|.
TGTGCCAGCAGTTCGGGACTAGCGGGAGGAGTTAGAAATGAGCAGTTCTTC
CASSSGLAGGVRNEQFF
>.|TRBJ1-4|TRBV6-1|.
TGTGCCAGCAGTGAAGGAACACCAACCGGGGAAAAACTGTTTTTT
CASSEGTPTGEKLFF
>TRBD2|TRBJ2-7|TRBV5-4|.
TGTGCCAGCAGCTTGTCCTCGCTAGCGGGAGTATGGGATGCCTACGAGCAGTACTTC
CASSLSSLAGVWDAYEQYF
>.|TRBJ2-3|TRBV18|.
TGTGCCAGCTCACCATTAGCTGGGGGCGGCACAGATACGCAGTATTTT
CASSPLAGGGTDTQYF
>TRBD1|TRBJ1-1|TRBV5-4|few
TGTGCCAGCAGCGCTGGGGGACAGGGCACTGAAGCTTTCTTT
CASSAGGQGTEAFF
>.|TRBJ1-4|TRBV2|.
TGTGCCAGCAAAACAGGTGGGGATGAAAAACTGTTTTTT
CASKTGGDEKLFF
>.|TRBJ2-6|TRBV19|.
TGTGCCAGTAGTATGGTTAGACAGTACTCCTTCTCTGGGGCCAACGTCCTGACTTTC
CASSMVRQYSFSGANVLTF
>TRBD2|TRBJ2-1|TRBV10-2|once
TGCGCCAGCAGGGGAGCGGGAACCTACAATGAGCAGTTCTTC
CASRGAGTYNEQFF
>TRBD1|TRBJ2-5|TRBV2|.
TGTGCCAGCAGTGAAGCGGGACAGGAGCAGTACTTC
CASSEAGQEQYF
>.|TRBJ2-3|TRBV5-8|.
TGTGCCAGCAGCTTGGGACAGCTGCTCACAGATACGCAGTATTTT
CASSLGQLLTDTQYF
>TRBD1|TRBJ2-3|TRBV4-2|.
TGTGCCAGCACCGGGACAGCAAGCACAGATACGCAGTATTTT
CASTGTASTDTQYF
>.|TRBJ2-7|TRBV6-1|.
TGTGCCAGCAGTGAGTTCACAGGTCGGATCTACGAGCAGTACTTC
CASSEFTGRIYEQYF
>.|TRBJ2-7|TRBV27|.
TGTGCCAGCAGTTCCTGGGACTCCGGGGGCGAGCAGTACTTC
CASSSWDSGGEQYF
>TRBD1|TRBJ1-4|TRBV7-8|.
TGTGCCAGCAGCTTAATATGGACAGGGGCATATAATGAAAAACTGTTTTTT
CASSLIWTGAYNEKLFF
>.|TRBJ2-1|TRBV5-1|.
TGCGCCAGCAGCCTCCGGGACGGGGGTCAGAATGAGCAGTTCTTC
CASSLRDGGQNEQFF
>TRBD1|TRBJ2-3|TRBV20-1|.
TGCAGTGCCACAGGGGTGGCTACGCAGTATTTT
CSATGVATQYF
>.|TRBJ1-1|TRBV5-3|.
TGTGCCAGAAGCTTCGAGGAGGACAACACTGAAGCTTTCTTT
CARSFEEDNTEAFF
>.|TRBJ2-1|TRBV7-9|.
TGTGCCAGCAGTCGGGACACCCAGGTATCCTTTTACAATGAGCAGTTCTTC
CASSRDTQVSFYNEQFF
>TRBD2|TRBJ2-1|TRBV14|.
TGTGCCAGCAGTCTCAGTCTAGCGGGAATTCTCTCCAATGAGCAGTTCTTC
CASSLSLAGILSNEQFF
>.|TRBJ1-5|TRBV19|.
TGTGCCAGTAACGTCGGAGGGATGAGCAATCAGCCCCAGCATTTT
CASNVGGMSNQPQHF
>.|TRBJ1-5|TRBV28|.
TGTGCCAGCAGTTTTGGGTCGGGGAATCAGCCCCAGCATTTT
CASSFGSGNQPQHF
>.|TRBJ1-5|TRBV4-1|.
TGCGCCAGCAGCCACCCCCCGGGGGACATCAAGGGGGGGTCCCAGCATTTT
CASSHPPGDIKGGSQHF
>TRBD1|TRBJ2-7|TRBV2|.
TGTGCCAGCGACAGGGCCTACGAGCAGTACTTC
CASDRAYEQYF
>.|TRBJ2-2|TRBV15|.
TGTGCCACCAGCAGCAGGGTAGAGAAGACCACCGGGGAGCTGTTTTTT
CATSSRVEKTTGELFF
>TRBD1|TRBJ2-2|TRBV23-1|.
TGCGCCAGCAGTCAAACCCGGGACAGATTAAACACCGGGGAGCTGTTTTTT
CASSQTRDRLNTGELFF
>TRBD2|TRBJ2-2|TRBV28|.
TGTGCCAGCAGTTTGTGGGGACTAGCGGGAGGGCCCGGGGAGCTGTTTTTT
CASSLWGLAGGPGELFF
>.|TRBJ2-3|TRBV19|.
TGTGCCAGTAGTAGGGGGACTTGGACTAGCACAGATACGCAGTATTTT
CASSRGTWTSTDTQYF
>.|TRBJ2-2|TRBV5-8|.
TGTGCCAGCAGATTGGGCGGAGTCCTCACCGGGGAGCTGTTTTTT
CASRLGGVLTGELFF
>.|TRBJ1-1|TRBV7-8|.
TGTGCCAGCAGCTTCGGGCTGGGGGGAGAAGCTTTCTTT
CASSFGLGGEAFF
>TRBD1|TRBJ2-2|TRBV4-2|.
TGTGCCAGCAGCCAAGCAGTATTTCGCGGCAGGGGGCAGGGTAACACCGGGGAGCTGTTTTTT
CASSQAVFRGRGQGNTGELFF
>.|TRBJ2-7|TRBV19|.
TGTGCCAGTAGCTTGGGCCTCTCCTACGAGCAGTACTTC
CASSLGLSYEQYF
>.|TRBJ2-3|TRBV18|.
TGTGCCAGCTCACCCCTTCGGAGTAGCGAAGATACGCAGTATTTT
CASSPLRSSEDTQYF
>.|TRBJ2-4|TRBV30|once
TGTGCCTGGACCGCCCAATCCGGGATAAGGAGCAAAAACATTCAGTACTTC
CAWTAQSGIRSKNIQYF
>.|TRBJ2-2|TRBV5-4|.
TGTGCCAGCAGCTTGGGAAATGGCGGTTCAAGGGGGGAGCTGTTTTTT
CASSLGNGGSRGELFF
>.|TRBJ1-2|TRBV7-8|.
TGTGCCAGCAGCAGAGGAGGGTTCGTCTATGGCTACACCTTC
CASSRGGFVYGYTF
>.|TRBJ1-1|TRBV19|.
TGTGCCAGTAGCCTTCATCAGGGGAACACTGAAGCTTTCTTT
CASSLHQGNTEAFF
>TRBD2|TRBJ2-1|TRBV5-1|.
TGCGCCAGCAGCCCGACTAGCGGGAGTTACAATGAGCAGTTCTTC
CASSPTSGSYNEQFF
>.|TRBJ2-1|TRBV4-2|.
TGTGCCAGCAGCCAAGAAGGGGCGAATGAGCAGTTCTTC
CASSQEGANEQFF
>.|TRBJ1-1|TRBV6-1|once
TGTGCCAGCAGTTTTCAACAGGGTGGGAGCACTGAAGCTTTCTTT
CASSFQQGGSTEAFF
>.|TRBJ2-1|TRBV5-1|once
TGCGCCAGCAGCTTGAAGGGGGGGTCGAATAGTGAGCAGTTCTTC
CASSLKGGSNSEQFF
>.|TRBJ1-1|TRBV27|.
TGTGCCAGCAGTTTATTGGGGGGGACTGAAGCTTTCTTT
CASSLLGGTEAFF
>.|TRBJ2-7|TRBV28|.
TGTGCCAGCAGCCAAATTTCAGGACAGCTCCTTCACGAGCAGTACTTC
CASSQISGQLLHEQYF
>TRBD2|TRBJ2-2|TRBV10-2|.
TGCGCCAGCATTCTCTCGGGGGGACCCGGGGAGCTGTTTTTT
CASILSGGPGELFF
>TRBD1|TRBJ2-1|TRBV5-1|.
TGCGCCAGCAGCCCAGGACAGGCCGCCCTCACCTACAATGAGCAGTTCTTC
CASSPGQAALTYNEQFF
>TRBD1|TRBJ1-1|TRBV27|once
TGTGCCAGCAGTCCGGCCGGCAGGGGGTACGCTGAAGCTTTCTTT
CASSPAGRGYAEAFF
>.|TRBJ1-2|TRBV27|.
TGTGCCAGCAGTTTAGGAGGGAACTATGGCTACACCTTC
CASSLGGNYGYTF
>TRBD2|TRBJ2-1|TRBV7-3|.
TGTGCCAGCAGCTTAAGCGGGAGTACGCATGAGCAGTTCTTC
CASSLSGSTHEQFF
>TRBD2|TRBJ2-1|TRBV4-2|few
TGTGCCAGCAGCCAGGACCCGGGAGGGTATAATGAGCAGTTCTTC
CASSQDPGGYNEQFF
>.|TRBJ2-3|TRBV21-1|.
TGTGCCAGCAGCCATCGCAGGCAGTATTTT
CASSHRRQYF
>TRBD1|TRBJ1-1|TRBV15|once
TGTGCCACCAGCAGTGATCAGCGTGGGGGACAGGACAACTTTCAGAAAGCTTTCTTT
CATSSDQRGGQDNFQKAFF
>.|TRBJ2-7|TRBV2|.
TGTGCCAGCACCCAGGAAACCTACGAGCAGTACTTC
CASTQETYEQYF